This T cell receptor (beta chain) was observed in a study of tumor-infiltrating lymphocytes in primary liver carcinoma. Study in general: Tumors, staged T1-T3 N0M0, spanned about 4 to 10 cm. Overall study findings and caveats: The proportion of top clones found throughout all five tumor regions was only about 8-25%. Overlap between tumor regions exceeded overlap of tumor with adjacent tissue or blood.

Scientists recovered RNA and DNA together from about 20-30 mg of unsorted bulk tissue. For each tumor, five separate regions were sampled. The germline V gene encodes CDR1 LGHNA and CDR2 YSLEER. CDR3 length: 14 residues. V was clipped by 0 bases and J by 9 bases, with 14 bases between them. Turning to this clonotype: The antigen remains undetermined. It may be a read error: a sequence one base away is much more abundant.

Starting from 500 ng of total RNA, TCR beta cDNA was produced with a primer in the constant region. Modified slightly, ARM-PCR produced TCR beta libraries over three nested multiplex PCR rounds. TRBV1-TRBV30 forward primers paired with a C-beta reverse primer were used in the first two PCR rounds, which ran roughly 10 cycles each. TCRdb recomputed calls from the multiplex PCR reads with MiXCR, one row per CDR3 protein. Of about 190,000 distinct CDR3 sequences detected, over 80% appear once; the ten largest clones hold less than 20%. The V call is TRBV4-3, the J call TRBJ1-2, with unresolved D. The sequenced sample was tumor tissue from primary liver carcinoma. The sequence was collected from a man between 40 and 49 years old with primary liver carcinoma and hepatitis B virus infection. The CDR3 bases are TGCGCCAGCAGCCAAGATTCAGGCTTGGGGAGCTACACCTTC. It is translated as CASSQDSGLGSYTF.